This TCR beta chain is drawn from a study of blood T cell repertoires in COVID-19. About the research overall: The origin of the acute and convalescent COVID-19 samples was the United States, Italy and Spain.

From germline, CDR1 is KGHSH and CDR2 LQKENI. V was pared by 0 bases and J by 7 bases, with 9 bases of the junction left unmatched. The CDR3 consists of 16 residues. The protocol was immunoSEQ multiplex PCR, while the TCRdb copy is restricted to in-frame clones and leaves out a portion. This table has 250,000 to 300,000 clones, just under 90% appearing once. This clone showed up just once. The source material was peripheral blood. This TCR came from a woman in her fifties or sixties with COVID-19, enrolled during active disease. The chain joins TRBV18 to TRBJ2-3, with 8 bases aligning to TRBD1. The CDR3 nucleotides read TGTGCCAGCTCACCACCGGTGGCAGGGGGCAGGCATACGCAGTATTTT. Its translation is CASSPPVAGGRHTQYF.